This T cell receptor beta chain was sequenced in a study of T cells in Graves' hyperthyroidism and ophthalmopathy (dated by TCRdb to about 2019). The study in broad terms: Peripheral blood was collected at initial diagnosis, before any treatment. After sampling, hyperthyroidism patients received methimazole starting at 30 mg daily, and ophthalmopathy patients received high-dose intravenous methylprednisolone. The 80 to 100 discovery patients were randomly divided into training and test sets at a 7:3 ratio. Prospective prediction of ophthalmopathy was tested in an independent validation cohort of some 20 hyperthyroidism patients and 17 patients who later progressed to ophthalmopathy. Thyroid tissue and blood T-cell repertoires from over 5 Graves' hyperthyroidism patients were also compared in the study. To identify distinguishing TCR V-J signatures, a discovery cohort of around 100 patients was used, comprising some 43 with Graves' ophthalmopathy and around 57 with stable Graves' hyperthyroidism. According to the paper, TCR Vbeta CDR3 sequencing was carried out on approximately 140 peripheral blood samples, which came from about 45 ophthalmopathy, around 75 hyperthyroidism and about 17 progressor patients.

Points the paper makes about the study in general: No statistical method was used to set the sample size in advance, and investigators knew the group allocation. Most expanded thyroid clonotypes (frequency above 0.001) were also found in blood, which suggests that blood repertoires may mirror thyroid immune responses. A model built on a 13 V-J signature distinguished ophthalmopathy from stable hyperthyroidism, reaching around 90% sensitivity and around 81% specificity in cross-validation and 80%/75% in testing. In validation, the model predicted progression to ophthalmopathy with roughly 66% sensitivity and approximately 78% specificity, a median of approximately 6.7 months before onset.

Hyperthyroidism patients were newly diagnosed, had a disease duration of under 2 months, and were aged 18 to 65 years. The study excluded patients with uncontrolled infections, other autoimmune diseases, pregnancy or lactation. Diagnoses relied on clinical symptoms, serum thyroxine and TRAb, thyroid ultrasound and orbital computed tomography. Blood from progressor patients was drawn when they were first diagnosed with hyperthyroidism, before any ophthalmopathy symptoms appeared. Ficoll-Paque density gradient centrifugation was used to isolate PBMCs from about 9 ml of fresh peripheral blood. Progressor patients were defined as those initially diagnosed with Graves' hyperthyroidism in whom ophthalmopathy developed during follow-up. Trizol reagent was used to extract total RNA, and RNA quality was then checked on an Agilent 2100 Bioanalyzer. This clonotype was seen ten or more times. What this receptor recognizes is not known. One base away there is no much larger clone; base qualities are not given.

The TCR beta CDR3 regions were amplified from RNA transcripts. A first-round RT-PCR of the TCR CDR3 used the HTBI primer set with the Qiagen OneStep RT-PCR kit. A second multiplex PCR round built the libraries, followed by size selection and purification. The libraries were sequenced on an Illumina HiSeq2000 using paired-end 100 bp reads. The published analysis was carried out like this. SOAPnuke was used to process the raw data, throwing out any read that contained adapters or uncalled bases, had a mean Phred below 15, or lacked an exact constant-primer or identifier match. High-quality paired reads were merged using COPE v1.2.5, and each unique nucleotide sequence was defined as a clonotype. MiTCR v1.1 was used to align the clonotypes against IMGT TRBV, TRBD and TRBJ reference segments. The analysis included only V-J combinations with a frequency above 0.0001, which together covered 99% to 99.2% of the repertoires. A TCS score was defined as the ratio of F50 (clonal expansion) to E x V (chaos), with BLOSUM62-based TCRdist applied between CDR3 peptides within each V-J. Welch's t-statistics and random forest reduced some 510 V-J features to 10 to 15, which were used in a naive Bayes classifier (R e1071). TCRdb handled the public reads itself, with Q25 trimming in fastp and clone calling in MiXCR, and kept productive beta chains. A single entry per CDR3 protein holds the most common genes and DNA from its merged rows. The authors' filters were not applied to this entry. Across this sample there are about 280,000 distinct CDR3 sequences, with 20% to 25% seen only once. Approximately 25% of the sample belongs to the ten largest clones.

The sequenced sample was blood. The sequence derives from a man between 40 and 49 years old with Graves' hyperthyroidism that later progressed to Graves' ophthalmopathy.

The CDR3 in this case is CASSFLGDTEAFF. DNA sequence: TGTGCCAGCAGTTTTTTAGGGGACACTGAAGCTTTCTTT. The sequence is built from TRBV12-3 or TRBV12-4 and TRBJ1-1; TRBD1 is a weak D gene call, 5 bases matching. The CDR3 goes from the cysteine to the phenylalanine over 13 residues. Only the CDR3 DNA stays, 39 bases, in frame from base 1. Trimming removed 3 bases from V and 3 bases from J, leaving 8 bases between the germline ends.